This T cell receptor (beta chain) derives from a study of blood T cell repertoires in COVID-19. Study as a whole: Some COVID-19 samples were acute and others convalescent; all came from the United States, Italy and Spain.

Cohorts were based on clinical histories the participants reported. Recovered status in Cohort 3 required two negative PCRs, clearance, or symptom resolution. Germline CDR1 is SGHDT and CDR2 is YYEEEE. This CDR3 region has 14 residues. The V gene lost 2 bases and the J gene lost 8 bases, with 13 bases spanning the gap. Original methodology: Amplification of reference gene primers was used by the study to estimate nucleated cell counts. The assay was immunoSEQ multiplex PCR, and TCRdb's table has in-frame clones only and misses some. That table furnishes V, J and clone size, whereas the DNA furnished D and trimming. Among some 270,000 clones listed, roughly 90% were seen once.

Source material: PBMCs or T cells enriched from blood (not recorded which). This sequence originates from a woman between 55 and 75 years old who had recovered from COVID-19. The genes are TRBV5-6 and TRBJ1-4; D is perhaps TRBD1 (6 bases). The CDR3 reads CASSFQGSHEKLFF. The CDR3 region has the DNA TGTGCCAGCAGCTTCCAGGGGTCCCACGAAAAACTGTTTTTT.